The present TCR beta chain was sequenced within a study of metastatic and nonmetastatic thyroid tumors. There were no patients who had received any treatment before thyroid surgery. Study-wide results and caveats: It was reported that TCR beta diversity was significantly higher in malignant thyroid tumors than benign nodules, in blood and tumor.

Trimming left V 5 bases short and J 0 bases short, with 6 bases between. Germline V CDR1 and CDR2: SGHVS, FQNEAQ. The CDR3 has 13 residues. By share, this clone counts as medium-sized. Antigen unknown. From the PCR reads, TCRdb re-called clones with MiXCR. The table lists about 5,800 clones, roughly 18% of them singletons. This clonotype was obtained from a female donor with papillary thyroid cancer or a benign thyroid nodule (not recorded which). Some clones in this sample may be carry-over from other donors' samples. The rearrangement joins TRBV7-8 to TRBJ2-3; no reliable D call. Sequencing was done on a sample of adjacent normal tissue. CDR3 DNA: TGTGCCAGCAGCCAAAGGAGCACAGATACGCAGTATTTT. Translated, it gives CASSQRSTDTQYF. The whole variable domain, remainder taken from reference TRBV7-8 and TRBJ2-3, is GAGVSQSPRYKVAKRGQDVALRCDPISGHVSLFWYQQALGQGPEFLTYFQNEAQLDKSGLPSDRFFAERPEGSVSTLKIQRTQQEDSAVYLCASSQRSTDTQYFGPGTRLTVL.